Listed here is a single T cell receptor beta chain. The data are from a study of cytomegalovirus exposure and HLA in healthy donors. Both 60 Vbeta primers and 13 Jbeta primers went into the PCR. Method: immunoSEQ multiplex PCR; TCRdb's copy keeps in-frame clones and lacks some. The profile shows some 120,000 clones, approximately 80% of them singletons. V lost 3 bases and J 8 bases, leaving 19 bases between the germline ends. Germline loops: CDR1 SNHLY, CDR2 FYNNEI. This CDR3 has 15 amino acids. This chain joins TRBV2 and TRBJ1-2; TRBD1 is a possible D gene (5 bases). The sequencing sample was made of PBMCs. The receptor was derived from a man aged 35 to 55 in good health and CMV-seronegative. The CDR3, as DNA: TGTGCCAGCAGTGACGAGGCAGGGATTGTTCGGGGCTACACCTTC. Amino acid sequence: CASSDEAGIVRGYTF.